The 27 T cell receptor beta chains in this list originate from one sample, sequenced in a study of technical replicates of blood from a handful of donors. Profiled with immunoSEQ multiplex PCR; TCRdb holds only in-frame clones, not every one. The sample shows under 95,000 clones, 91% of them seen only once. The sequenced material came from T cells isolated from PBMCs. The receptors were gathered from a human donor in good health. Some clones in this sample may be carry-over from other donors' samples.

V gene TRBV5-1 combines with J gene TRBJ2-7; 7 bases align to TRBD1. Trimming took 1 base from V and 3 from J; bases not matched to a gene: 10. Germline V gene sequence: CDR1 SGHRS, CDR2 YFSETQ. This CDR3 has 16 amino acids. The CDR3 DNA is TGCGCCAGCAGCTTGAGGCTGGGACAGCCAGTCTACGAGCAGTACTTC. It yields the protein CASSLRLGQPVYEQYF.

The V gene is TRBV6-1, the J gene TRBJ1-2, with D tentatively TRBD1 (6 bases). Trimming shortened V by 2 bases and J by 2 bases, and 6 bases separated the two germline ends. This CDR3 comprises 13 residues. Germline CDR1 and CDR2: MNHNS and SASEGT. Here the CDR3 DNA reads TGTGCCAGCAGTGAAACAGGGAACTATGGCTACACCTTC. Protein: CASSETGNYGYTF.

DNA for the CDR3: TGTGCCACCAGCAGGGGGGCCTCGGCGGGGACAGGGCTTAACTACGAGCAGTACTTC. Translation: CATSRGASAGTGLNYEQYF. The V and J genes are TRBV15 and TRBJ2-7; TRBD1 matches at 9 bases. V was clipped by 3 bases and J by 3 bases; unmatched bases: 18. Germline CDR1 and CDR2: LNHNV and YYDKDF (reference sequence). CDR3 length: 19 residues.

The chain links TRBV14 to TRBJ2-7; the match to TRBD2 covers 8 bases. This CDR3 is built from 18 residues. Germline CDR1 SGHDN, CDR2 FVKESK. The V and J ends lost 8 bases and 0 bases, in that order; junction bases with no gene match: 18. The CDR3 nucleotides are TGTGCCAGCGCAATACAGGCCTACCAGCGGGGGAACTCCTACGAGCAGTACTTC. Translating it yields CASAIQAYQRGNSYEQYF.

The chain joins TRBV27 to TRBJ1-1; D may be TRBD1 (5 bases). Trimming cost V 3 bases and J 0 bases, with 11 bases left between them. The CDR3 loop spans 15 amino acids. CDR1 MNHEY and CDR2 SMNVEV come from the germline V gene (reference sequence). Written as DNA, the CDR3 is TGTGCCAGCAGTTTTGGCAGGGCCCTGAACACTGAAGCTTTCTTT. This translates into CASSFGRALNTEAFF.

The V gene is TRBV7-2, the J gene TRBJ1-2, with TRBD1 matching over 8 bases. This CDR3 is built from 15 residues. V gave up 5 bases and J gave up 6 bases; unmatched junction bases: 11. Germline values: CDR1 SGHTA, CDR2 FQGNSA. CDR3 coding DNA: TGTGCCAGCAGCGAGGGAGGACAGGGAATCGATGGCTACACCTTC. Translation: CASSEGGQGIDGYTF. Combining the CDR3 with reference TRBV7-2 and TRBJ1-2 gives the whole variable domain GAGVSQSPSNKVTEKGKDVELRCDPISGHTALYWYRQSLGQGLEFLIYFQGNSAPDKSGLPSDRFSAERTGGSVSTLTIQRTQQEDSAVYLCASSEGGQGIDGYTFGSGTRLTVV.

The J gene is TRBJ1-2, the V gene TRBV30, with D possibly being TRBD1 (5 bases). Looked up from germline, CDR1 is GTSNPN and CDR2 is SVGIG (reference sequence). The CDR3 is made up of 11 amino acids. Trimming pared 3 bases from V and 7 bases from J, leaving 9 bases between. The CDR3 region has the DNA TGTGCCTGGAGACAGGAATCTGGCTACACCTTC. It translates to CAWRQESGYTF.

This chain uses TRBV7-2 with TRBJ2-7, with D perhaps matching TRBD1 (5 bases). CDR1 and CDR2 from the germline V gene are SGHTA and FQGNSA. V lost 7 bases and J 5 bases, leaving 15 bases between the germline ends. This CDR3 comprises 13 residues. This CDR3 is CASIKIPGNEQYF. In nucleotides, the CDR3 is TGTGCCAGCATCAAAATCCCAGGGAACGAGCAGTACTTC.

This chain links TRBV6-1 with TRBJ1-1, with D hard to call. The CDR3 contains 13 residues. In germline, CDR1 is MNHNS, CDR2 SASEGT. Trimming stripped 6 bases from V and 2 bases from J, with 10 bases between. The chain's CDR3 is CASRRGFNTEAFF. DNA for the CDR3: TGTGCCAGCAGGAGAGGTTTCAACACTGAAGCTTTCTTT.

The chain is built from TRBV18 and TRBJ1-6; tentatively, D is TRBD1 (5 bases). The length of the CDR3 is 17 residues. Between the trimmed V and J ends, which lost 2 bases and 2 bases, there was a span of 13 bases. Looked up from germline, CDR1 is KGHSH and CDR2 is LQKENI. The CDR3 DNA is TGTGCCAGCTCACCAACTTCGGACATCACCTATAATTCACCCCTCCACTTT. This translates into CASSPTSDITYNSPLHF.

This chain uses TRBV4-1 with TRBJ2-7; 8 nucleotides match TRBD2. Germline CDR1 is MGHRA and CDR2 is YSYEKL. Losses at the gene ends were 3 bases for V and 2 bases for J; bases not matched to a gene: 15. There are 18 residues in the CDR3. CDR3 coding DNA: TGCGCCAGCAGCCACCAAGGAGGTGTAGCGGGGTCCCCCTACGAGCAGTACTTC. It is translated as CASSHQGGVAGSPYEQYF.

The V gene is TRBV27, the J gene TRBJ2-1; D possibly corresponds to TRBD1 (5 bases). V lost 6 bases to trimming and J lost 1 base, with 13 bases between them. In germline, CDR1 is MNHEY, CDR2 SMNVEV (reference sequence). The CDR3 is 15 residues long. The CDR3 here is CASRNDRRSYNEQFF. CDR3 DNA: TGTGCCAGCAGAAACGACAGACGGTCCTACAATGAGCAGTTCTTC.

V and J are TRBV6-6 and TRBJ1-1; D unresolved. The V end was cut by 6 bases, the J end by 13 bases, with 18 bases between. Germline CDR1 MNHNY, CDR2 SVGAGI (reference sequence). This CDR3 has 12 amino acids. The CDR3 reads CASRNSEGRSFF. In DNA, the CDR3 is TGTGCCAGCAGGAATAGCGAGGGCAGGAGTTTCTTT.

The chain employs TRBV28 and TRBJ1-2; D may be TRBD1 (6 bases). The ends were cut back, 5 bases at V and 4 bases at J, with 14 bases in the middle. Germline-derived CDR1 and CDR2 are MDHEN and SYDVKM. This CDR3 has 14 residues. DNA for the CDR3: TGTGCCAGCAGTGAGCCAGGGGCTTTCTATGGCTACACCTTC. This encodes CASSEPGAFYGYTF.

The chain has TRBV9 and TRBJ1-1; 9 positions match TRBD1. CDR1 and CDR2 from the germline V gene are SGDLS and YYNGEE. The CDR3 has 14 amino acids. Germline trimming cut 4 bases from V and 4 bases from J; bases unmatched to any gene: 5. CDR3 protein: CASSRDRGVTEAFF. CDR3 DNA: TGTGCCAGCAGCAGAGACAGGGGGGTCACTGAAGCTTTCTTT. Using reference TRBV9 and TRBJ1-1 for the parts outside the CDR3, the full variable domain is DSGVTQTPKHLITATGQRVTLRCSPRSGDLSVYWYQQSLDQGLQFLIQYYNGEERAKGNILERFSAQQFPDLHSELNLSSLELGDSALYFCASSRDRGVTEAFFGQGTRLTVV.

The chain uses TRBV28 and TRBJ2-5; possibly TRBD2 for D (5 bases). The CDR3 is 12 residues long. V was trimmed by 2 bases and J by 6 bases, leaving 7 bases between them. Germline CDR1 is MDHEN and CDR2 is SYDVKM. The CDR3 is CASSLGRQTQYF. CDR3 nucleotide sequence: TGTGCCAGCAGTTTAGGGAGACAGACCCAGTACTTC.

V and J are TRBV6-5 and TRBJ1-4, with TRBD1 matching over 7 bases. J was trimmed by 8 bases and V by 5 bases; bases with no gene match: 8. This CDR3 is built from 14 residues. The germline gives CDR1 MNHEY, CDR2 SVGAGI. The CDR3, as DNA: TGTGCCAGCAGTCCGACAGGGCTAGAGGAAAAACTGTTTTTT. This codes for CASSPTGLEEKLFF.

The V gene is TRBV6-6, the J gene TRBJ2-7; 8 bases agree with TRBD1. The CDR3 loop spans 13 amino acids. Germline V gives CDR1 MNHNY, CDR2 SVGAGI (reference sequence). V was pared by 6 bases and J by 3 bases, with 4 bases of the junction left unmatched. DNA for the CDR3: TGTGCCAGCAGCCGACAGGGGAACTACGAGCAGTACTTC. Amino acid sequence: CASSRQGNYEQYF.

Points on this clone: The junction does not match germline at one end; this may be a read error. The chain links TRBV10-1 to TRBJ1-5; D gene ambiguous. CDR3 length equals 9 residues. Germline V gene data show CDR1 as WNHNN and CDR2 as SYGVQD (reference sequence). DNA for the CDR3: TGCGCCACCCCAACTCCCCCGCATTTT. As protein: CATPTPPHF.

This chain connects TRBV9 to TRBJ2-3; D perhaps matches TRBD1 (5 bases). Germline CDR1 and CDR2: SGDLS and YYNGEE. V gave up 3 bases and J gave up 7 bases, with 9 bases separating them. The CDR3 covers 12 residues. CDR3 loop: CASSETVNTQYF. The DNA of the CDR3 is TGTGCCAGCAGCGAGACAGTCAATACGCAGTATTTT.

The chain is built from TRBV13 and TRBJ2-7, with D possibly TRBD1 on 6 matching bases. The CDR3 consists of 17 residues. The germline CDR1 and CDR2 sequences are PRHDT and FYEKMQ (reference sequence). V was clipped by 0 bases and J by 0 bases, with 15 bases between them. The CDR3 loop reads CASSLGFRGYSSYEQYF. CDR3 in DNA: TGTGCCAGCAGCTTAGGCTTTAGGGGGTATAGCTCCTACGAGCAGTACTTC. The whole variable domain, filled in from reference TRBV13 and TRBJ2-7, reads AAGVIQSPRHLIKEKRETATLKCYPIPRHDTVYWYQQGPGQDPQFLISFYEKMQSDKGSIPDRFSAQQFSDYHSELNMSSLELGDSALYFCASSLGFRGYSSYEQYFGPGTRLTVT.

The rearrangement uses TRBV6-4 and TRBJ2-7; TRBD1 might be the D (5 bases). The CDR3 is 18 residues long. CDR1 and CDR2 from the germline V gene are MRHNA and SNTAGT. V dropped 2 bases and J dropped 3 bases, with 23 bases sitting between them. This chain's CDR3 is CASSDGPASRTLRYEQYF. As DNA, the CDR3 is TGTGCCAGCAGTGACGGCCCTGCCTCGCGGACACTACGCTACGAGCAGTACTTC.

This clone was recorded only once. This chain connects TRBV2 to TRBJ2-5, with TRBD2 matching over 16 bases. Germline V gene lookup returns CDR1 SNHLY and CDR2 FYNNEI. The CDR3 runs to 16 residues. The V gene end was trimmed by 8 bases and the J gene end by 4 bases; junction bases not matched to a gene: 7. In nucleotides, the CDR3 is TGTGCCAGCCAGGGACTAGCGGGAGGGCCGCGAGAGACCCAGTACTTC. This gives the protein CASQGLAGGPRETQYF.

This chain links TRBV10-1 with TRBJ1-1; D gene uncertain. V lost 3 bases to trimming and J lost 5 bases, with 7 bases between them. Germline V lookup: CDR1 WNHNN, CDR2 SYGVQD (reference sequence). The CDR3 has 12 amino acids. The CDR3 bases are TGCGCCAGCAGTGATTCAGAAACTGAAGCTTTCTTT. It yields the protein CASSDSETEAFF.

The chain is built from TRBV7-9 and TRBJ2-2; 7 bases line up with TRBD2. Germline V gene sequence: CDR1 SEHNR, CDR2 FQNEAQ (reference sequence). The CDR3 length is 14 residues. V lost 8 bases and J lost 4; bases outside the gene matches: 7. Here the CDR3 DNA reads TGTGCCAGCGGTTGGGACTACAGCACCGGGGAGCTGTTTTTT. Residues: CASGWDYSTGELFF. Variable domain in full (rest from reference TRBV7-9 and TRBJ2-2): DTGVSQNPRHKITKRGQNVTFRCDPISEHNRLYWYRQTLGQGPEFLTYFQNEAQLEKSRLLSDRFSAERPKGSFSTLEIQRTEQGDSAMYLCASGWDYSTGELFFGEGSRLTVL.

This clone showed up just once. The chain combines TRBV5-1 with TRBJ1-3; the match to TRBD1 covers 8 bases. Germline CDR1 reads SGHRS; CDR2 reads YFSETQ. V gave up 4 bases and J gave up 3 bases; unmatched junction bases: 9. The CDR3 consists of 16 residues. For the CDR3, the DNA is TGCGCCAGCAGCATGAACACAGGGGGAGGTGGAAACACCATATATTTT. This encodes CASSMNTGGGGNTIYF.

V gene TRBV28 combines with J gene TRBJ2-1, with 8 bases aligning to TRBD2. CDR3 length equals 14 residues. Germline V gene data show CDR1 as MDHEN and CDR2 as SYDVKM. V lost 5 bases and J lost 10; bases outside the gene matches: 10. For the CDR3, the DNA is TGTGCCAGCAGTCGCGTAGCGGGGCCGTGGGAGCAGTTCTTC. Translated: CASSRVAGPWEQFF.